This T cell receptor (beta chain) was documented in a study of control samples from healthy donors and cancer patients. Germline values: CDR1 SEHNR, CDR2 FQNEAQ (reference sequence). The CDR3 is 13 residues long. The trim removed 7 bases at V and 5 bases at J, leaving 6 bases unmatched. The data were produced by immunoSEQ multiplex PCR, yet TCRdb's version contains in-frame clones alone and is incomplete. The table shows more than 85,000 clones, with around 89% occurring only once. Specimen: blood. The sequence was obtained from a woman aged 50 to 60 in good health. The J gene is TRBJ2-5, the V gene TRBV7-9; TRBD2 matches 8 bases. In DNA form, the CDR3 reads TGTGCCAGCATAGGCGGGAGGTTGGAGACCCAGTACTTC. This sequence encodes CASIGGRLETQYF. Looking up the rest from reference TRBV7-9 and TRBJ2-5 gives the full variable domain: DTGVSQNPRHKITKRGQNVTFRCDPISEHNRLYWYRQTLGQGPEFLTYFQNEAQLEKSRLLSDRFSAERPKGSFSTLEIQRTEQGDSAMYLCASIGGRLETQYFGPGTRLLVL.